These T cell receptor beta chains were read from a single sample in a study of Graves' ophthalmopathy and Graves' hyperthyroidism. TCRdb recomputed calls from the multiplex PCR reads with MiXCR, one row per CDR3 protein. The profile covers around 1.1 million distinct CDR3 sequences, with about two fifths appearing a single time and 11% taken by the ten largest. Sequenced: peripheral blood or thyroid tissue (not recorded which). These receptors came from an adult man with Graves' hyperthyroidism. Each CDR3 is given with its conserved first and last residue. The order of the fields is J gene, clone size, V gene, D gene, CDR3 protein, CDR3 DNA. A D gene is named only where the DNA matches it firmly. Clone size is given for some rows only: seen once, a few or many times, or a class if the clone is expanded.

TRBJ1-5 few TRBV10-3 . CAISYSEGGQPQHF TGTGCCATCAGTTACTCGGAGGGCGGCCAGCCCCAGCATTTT
TRBJ2-2 . TRBV7-9 TRBD2 CASSLRGGPGELFF TGTGCCAGCAGCTTACGCGGGGGACCGGGGGAGCTGTTTTTT
TRBJ1-5 many TRBV24-1 . CATSDSGARFHF TGTGCCACCAGTGATTCGGGCGCCCGATTTCATTTT
TRBJ1-4 many TRBV16 . CASSQSFDPYEKLFF TGTGCCAGCAGCCAATCTTTCGATCCCTATGAAAAACTGTTTTTT
TRBJ2-7 . TRBV29-1 TRBD1 CSARGMGQGSREQYF TGCAGCGCCCGGGGGATGGGACAGGGGTCGCGCGAGCAGTACTTC
TRBJ1-1 . TRBV15 . CATSRGTENTEAFF TGTGCCACCAGCAGAGGGACAGAGAACACTGAAGCTTTCTTT
TRBJ2-5 many TRBV20-1 TRBD2 CSAATGTSGSVRETQYF TGCAGTGCTGCAACCGGGACTAGCGGGAGCGTAAGGGAGACCCAGTACTTC
TRBJ2-7 . TRBV14 . CASSQFVGYEQYF TGTGCCAGCAGCCAATTCGTGGGATACGAGCAGTACTTC
TRBJ1-2 many TRBV7-8 . CASSPTRTDYGYTF TGTGCCAGCAGCCCTACGAGGACAGACTATGGCTACACCTTC
TRBJ1-4 . TRBV25-1 . CASSDQDRMGAEKLFF TGTGCCAGCAGTGACCAAGACAGGATGGGAGCTGAAAAACTGTTTTTT
TRBJ1-1 . TRBV2 . CASTLYLNTVAFF TGTGCCAGCACCCTCTACCTGAACACTGTAGCTTTCTTT
TRBJ2-5 . TRBV6-1 . CASGKTEGETQYF TGTGCCAGCGGGAAGACGGAGGGAGAGACCCAGTACTTC
TRBJ1-2 many TRBV11-2 . CASSQAGGLSDYGYTF TGTGCCAGCAGCCAGGCCGGGGGCCTGAGTGACTATGGCTACACCTTC
TRBJ1-5 . TRBV9 . CASSVDGGQHF TGTGCCAGCAGCGTAGATGGGGGACAGCATTTT
TRBJ1-5 . TRBV20-1 TRBD1 CSAGHPDRGGQPQHF TGCAGTGCTGGACACCCGGACAGGGGAGGACAGCCCCAGCATTTT
TRBJ2-5 . TRBV29-1 . CSALGALQETQYF TGCAGCGCACTCGGGGCACTCCAAGAGACCCAGTACTTC
TRBJ2-7 many TRBV6-5 TRBD2 CASSYSGRGYEQYF TGTGCCAGCAGTTACTCGGGGAGGGGATACGAGCAGTACTTC
TRBJ1-1 once TRBV20-1 TRBD1 CSARGQGLAEAFF TGCAGTGCTAGAGGACAGGGGTTGGCTGAAGCTTTCTTT
TRBJ2-7 . TRBV2 . CASRTGGQYF TGTGCCAGCAGGACCGGAGGGCAGTACTTC
TRBJ1-4 . TRBV7-2 TRBD1 CASSSPGQLYETLFF TGTGCCAGCAGCTCACCGGGACAGCTATATGAAACACTGTTTTTT
TRBJ1-5 . TRBV7-8 TRBD1 CASSPQGDANQPQHF TGTGCCAGCTCTCCCCAGGGGGATGCTAATCAGCCCCAGCATTTT
TRBJ1-1 many TRBV7-2 . CASSLASRSDTEAFF TGTGCCAGCAGCTTAGCGTCAAGGTCGGACACTGAAGCTTTCTTT
TRBJ1-2 many TRBV7-9 . CASSGGRGYTF TGTGCCAGCAGCGGAGGACGTGGCTACACCTTC
TRBJ1-6 many TRBV5-5 . CASSSETGPLHF TGTGCCAGCAGCTCGGAAACCGGGCCCCTCCACTTT
TRBJ1-1 many TRBV9 . CASSVEWGGNTEAFF TGTGCCAGCAGCGTAGAGTGGGGGGGTAACACTGAAGCTTTCTTT
TRBJ2-7 . TRBV29-1 TRBD1 CSVVSGRDRGLYEQYF TGCAGCGTTGTGTCTGGTAGGGACAGGGGGCTCTACGAGCAGTACTTC
TRBJ1-1 . TRBV6-5 . CASSYSSWGLNTEAFF TGTGCCAGCAGTTACTCGAGTTGGGGGCTGAACACTGAAGCTTTCTTT
TRBJ2-7 . TRBV7-9 TRBD1 CAWSVRDRVIGEQYF TGTGCCTGGAGTGTACGGGACAGGGTTATCGGTGAGCAGTACTTC
TRBJ2-6 many TRBV24-1 . CATSETTSGANVLTF TGTGCCACCAGTGAGACGACCTCTGGGGCCAACGTCCTGACTTTC
TRBJ2-7 . TRBV6-5 TRBD1 CASRPDRAGLEQYF TGTGCCAGCAGACCGGACAGGGCGGGACTCGAGCAGTACTTC
TRBJ2-5 many TRBV7-2 . CASSLGRMETQYF TGTGCCAGCAGCTTAGGAAGGATGGAGACCCAGTACTTC
TRBJ1-4 . TRBV19 . CASSTQTATNEKLFF TGTGCCAGTAGTACACAGACAGCAACTAATGAAAAACTGTTTTTT
TRBJ2-5 . TRBV25-1 . CTSRDPGQETQYF TGTACCAGCAGAGATCCGGGGCAAGAGACCCAGTACTTC
TRBJ1-4 . TRBV7-8 . CASSQTTNEKLFF TGTGCCAGCAGCCAAACAACTAATGAAAAACTGTTTTTT
TRBJ2-5 many TRBV29-1 . CSVLAPFQETQYF TGCAGCGTGCTAGCGCCCTTCCAAGAGACCCAGTACTTC
TRBJ2-7 few TRBV14 . CASSDRTGFYEQYF TGTGCCAGCAGCGATCGCACAGGGTTCTACGAGCAGTACTTC
TRBJ2-5 many TRBV7-8 . CASSLDPARETQYF TGTGCCAGCAGCTTAGATCCGGCCCGGGAGACCCAGTACTTC